The present T cell receptor beta chain was sequenced within a study of shared clonotypes between healthy human individuals. Study at large: Three CD4 naive, three CD4 memory, two CD8 naive and one CD8 memory plate were used per donor.

To note about this clone: Its antigen is not identified.

Trimming shortened V by 5 bases and J by 3 bases, and 11 bases separated the two germline ends. This CDR3 has 14 residues. Germline-derived CDR1 and CDR2 are MDHEN and SYDVKM. It was into CD45RA+ naive and CD45RA-negative memory subsets that the CD4+ cells were split. Each subset's genomic DNA was split evenly across several immunoSEQ plates. Method: immunoSEQ multiplex PCR; TCRdb's copy keeps in-frame clones and lacks some. The sample yields 2 million to 2.5 million clones, about nine tenths seen once. Study outcomes and limitations: Around 5% of naive CD4 clonotypes were common to a handful of donors.

The clonotype comes from a man between 18 and 29 years old in good health. Some clones in this sample may be carry-over from other donors' samples. The rearrangement joins TRBV28 to TRBJ1-5; D unclear. The sequencing input was naive CD4+ T cells from PBMCs. The sample's subset: CD45RA+ positively selected. The CDR3 DNA reads as TGTGCCAGCAGTAGATCGAGGGTCAATCAGCCCCAGCATTTT. Encoded protein: CASSRSRVNQPQHF.